A selection of T cell receptor beta chains follows, all from one sample in a study of cytomegalovirus exposure and HLA in healthy donors. Assay: immunoSEQ multiplex PCR; the TCRdb copy retains only in-frame clones and omits some. Of over 150,000 clones listed, 80% to 90% are singletons. The sample consisted of PBMCs. The receptors were sampled from a man between 50 and 59 years old in good health and CMV-seropositive. Each CDR3 is given with its conserved first and last residue. D genes are given only for firm matches. The listing skips clone size in some rows; elsewhere it reads once, few, many or a size class.

CASSGIDRIEAFF,TGTGCCAGCAGTGGGATCGACAGGATTGAAGCTTTCTTT,once,NA,TRBV2,TRBJ1-1
CASSLNRGRGEKLFF,TGTGCCAGCAGCTTGAACCGAGGGAGGGGTGAAAAACTGTTTTTT,NA,NA,TRBV11-2,TRBJ1-4
CASSQAAGVGNEQFF,TGCGCCAGCAGCCAAGCAGCGGGGGTCGGCAATGAGCAGTTCTTC,many,TRBD2,TRBV4-1,TRBJ2-1
CASSFGDMNTEAFF,TGTGCCAGCAGCTTTGGGGACATGAACACTGAAGCTTTCTTT,NA,NA,TRBV5-6,TRBJ1-1
CASSVGATDNTGELFF,TGTGCCAGCAGCGTAGGCGCGACAGATAACACCGGGGAGCTGTTTTTT,NA,NA,TRBV9,TRBJ2-2
CASSRRDSRNYEQYF,TGTGCCAGCAGCCGAAGGGACAGTAGAAACTACGAGCAGTACTTC,NA,TRBD1,TRBV9,TRBJ2-7
CASTIGAEGNTIYF,TGTGCCAGCACCATAGGGGCTGAAGGAAACACCATATATTTT,NA,NA,TRBV9,TRBJ1-3
CASSSSGTSGFISTDTQYF,TGCGCCAGCAGCTCATCCGGGACTAGCGGCTTTATAAGCACAGATACGCAGTATTTT,NA,TRBD2,TRBV5-1,TRBJ2-3
CASSKTSSRTDEQFF,TGTGCTAGCAGCAAGACTAGCTCCCGTACCGATGAGCAGTTCTTC,NA,TRBD2,TRBV7-7,TRBJ2-1
CASSENEALYTDTQYF,TGTGCCAGCAGTGAAAACGAGGCCCTTTACACAGATACGCAGTATTTT,NA,NA,TRBV6-1,TRBJ2-3
CASSVQGPDTQYF,TGCGCCAGCAGTGTTCAGGGCCCGGATACGCAGTATTTT,once,NA,TRBV10-1,TRBJ2-3
CASSLLAGALTGELFF,TGTGCCAGCAGCTTACTAGCGGGGGCCCTCACCGGGGAGCTGTTTTTT,NA,TRBD2,TRBV7-6,TRBJ2-2
CAWTPGLGVNTEAFF,TGTGCCTGGACCCCGGGCTTAGGGGTGAACACTGAAGCTTTCTTT,NA,NA,TRBV30,TRBJ1-1
CASSSLDYEQYF,TGTGCCAGCAGCTCCCTAGACTACGAGCAGTACTTC,few,NA,TRBV5-6,TRBJ2-7
CASRDSSSNTIYF,TGTGCCAGCCGGGACAGTTCCTCAAACACCATATATTTT,NA,TRBD1,TRBV27,TRBJ1-3
CASSSHRGPTYEQYF,TGTGCCAGCAGTTCCCACAGGGGCCCAACCTACGAGCAGTACTTC,once,TRBD1,TRBV7-9,TRBJ2-7
CASSVSQVLNTEAFF,TGTGCCAGCAGTGTATCACAGGTTCTCAACACTGAAGCTTTCTTT,NA,NA,TRBV9,TRBJ1-1
CASSFGGNTEAFF,TGTGCCAGCAGCTTCGGAGGGAACACTGAAGCTTTCTTT,NA,NA,TRBV7-2,TRBJ1-1
CASSTTGSLETQYF,TGTGCCAGCAGCACAACAGGGTCCTTAGAGACCCAGTACTTC,NA,NA,TRBV5-6,TRBJ2-5
CASSRRGLKAKNIQYF,TGTGCCAGCAGTCGACGGGGGTTAAAGGCCAAAAACATTCAGTACTTC,few,NA,TRBV28,TRBJ2-4
CASSMRSGNTIYF,TGTGCCAGCAGTATGAGGTCTGGAAACACCATATATTTT,NA,NA,TRBV6-5,TRBJ1-3
CASSYLGLASTDTQYF,TGTGCCAGCAGTTACCTCGGACTAGCTAGCACAGATACGCAGTATTTT,NA,TRBD2,TRBV6-6,TRBJ2-3
CASSWYPIGEQNPFNEQFF,TGTGCCAGCAGCTGGTACCCTATCGGGGAGCAAAACCCCTTCAATGAGCAGTTCTTC,NA,NA,TRBV7-3,TRBJ2-1
CSAGGRTGLFF,TGCAGTGCTGGCGGAAGGACAGGACTGTTTTTT,NA,TRBD1,TRBV20-1,TRBJ1-4
CASSQELSNQPQHF,TGCGCCAGCAGCCAAGAACTTAGCAATCAGCCCCAGCATTTT,NA,NA,TRBV4-3,TRBJ1-5
CATSRDLLPQHF,TGTGCCACCAGCAGAGATCTCCTTCCCCAGCATTTT,NA,NA,TRBV15,TRBJ1-5
CASSLRRDRAESNQPQHF,TGTGCCAGCAGTTTAAGGCGGGACAGGGCCGAAAGCAATCAGCCCCAGCATTTT,few,TRBD1,TRBV28,TRBJ1-5
CASSARRDTQYF,TGTGCCAGCAGCGCCCGTCGGGATACGCAGTATTTT,NA,NA,TRBV25-1,TRBJ2-3
CASISRAGVKMNTEAFF,TGTGCCAGCATCTCGAGGGCAGGGGTCAAAATGAACACTGAAGCTTTCTTT,NA,NA,TRBV6-4,TRBJ1-1
CASSLAGAETQYF,TGTGCCAGTAGCCTAGCGGGGGCAGAGACCCAGTACTTC,once,TRBD2,TRBV19,TRBJ2-5
CASSLSSGRNEQFF,TGTGCCAGCAGCTTGTCTAGCGGGAGGAATGAGCAGTTCTTC,NA,TRBD2,TRBV7-2,TRBJ2-1
CASSLRGQGSYEQYF,TGTGCCAGCAGCTTGCGGGGACAGGGGTCCTACGAGCAGTACTTC,NA,TRBD1,TRBV5-5,TRBJ2-7
CAWSYDRAEPQHF,TGTGCCTGGAGTTACGACAGGGCGGAGCCCCAGCATTTT,NA,TRBD1,TRBV30,TRBJ1-5
CASGLGQGSDSPLHF,TGTGCTAGTGGTTTGGGACAGGGTTCCGATTCACCCCTCCACTTT,NA,TRBD1,TRBV12-5,TRBJ1-6
CSVVTGGTEAFF,TGCAGCGTTGTAACAGGGGGCACTGAAGCTTTCTTT,medium-sized,TRBD1,TRBV29-1,TRBJ1-1
CASSPGGTSGSYNEQFF,TGTGCCAGCAGCCCAGGGGGGACTAGCGGGTCCTACAATGAGCAGTTCTTC,NA,TRBD2,TRBV7-9,TRBJ2-1
CASSFSRQYNEQFF,TGTGCCAGCAGCTTCAGCCGACAATACAATGAGCAGTTCTTC,NA,NA,TRBV11-2,TRBJ2-1
CASSARLAGGSYNEQFF,TGTGCCAGCAGCGCGCGACTAGCGGGAGGCTCCTACAATGAGCAGTTCTTC,NA,TRBD2,TRBV11-3,TRBJ2-1
CASSSSWREHPDTQYF,TGTGCCAGCAGCTCCTCCTGGCGGGAGCACCCAGATACGCAGTATTTT,once,TRBD2,TRBV7-9,TRBJ2-3
CASSTGQISNQPQHF,TGTGCCAGCAGCACCGGACAGATTAGCAATCAGCCCCAGCATTTT,NA,NA,TRBV7-2,TRBJ1-5
CASSPSGGRLDTQYF,TGTGCCAGCAGCCCGAGCGGGGGGCGGTTGGATACGCAGTATTTT,NA,TRBD2,TRBV7-2,TRBJ2-3
CASSLSGQGARVDQPQHF,TGTGCCAGCAGTTTATCGGGGCAGGGGGCGCGCGTGGATCAGCCCCAGCATTTT,NA,TRBD1,TRBV27,TRBJ1-5
CASSPRGRDTQYF,TGTGCCAGCAGCCCCAGGGGGCGAGATACGCAGTATTTT,NA,TRBD1,TRBV7-3,TRBJ2-3
CASSWEGNTEAFF,TGTGCCAGCAGTTGGGAGGGGAACACTGAAGCTTTCTTT,few,NA,TRBV6-1,TRBJ1-1
CASTTIGGPNEQFF,TGTGCCAGCACAACCATCGGGGGGCCCAATGAGCAGTTCTTC,once,NA,TRBV4-2,TRBJ2-1
CATSRIGGNTGELFF,TGTGCCACCAGCAGGATCGGGGGTAACACCGGGGAGCTGTTTTTT,NA,NA,TRBV15,TRBJ2-2
CASSLPGLAGVNTQYF,TGTGCCAGCAGCCTACCGGGACTAGCGGGAGTCAATACGCAGTATTTT,NA,TRBD2,TRBV6-6,TRBJ2-3
CASSPWTGAAIGAKNIQYF,TGCGCCAGCAGCCCTTGGACAGGAGCGGCTATAGGGGCCAAAAACATTCAGTACTTC,NA,TRBD1,TRBV5-1,TRBJ2-4
CASSIGHMTGNQPQHF,TGTGCCAGTAGTATAGGGCACATGACAGGCAATCAGCCCCAGCATTTT,NA,NA,TRBV19,TRBJ1-5
CASSYRTTSYEQYF,TGTGCCAGCAGTTACCGGACAACTTCCTACGAGCAGTACTTC,NA,NA,TRBV6-5,TRBJ2-7
CAWRDRGTEAFF,TGTGCCTGGAGGGACAGGGGCACTGAAGCTTTCTTT,NA,TRBD1,TRBV30,TRBJ1-1
CASKTAGVGYEQYF,TGTGCCAGCAAGACGGCGGGAGTCGGGTACGAGCAGTACTTC,NA,TRBD2,TRBV28,TRBJ2-7
CSATLLAGVVDTQYF,TGCAGCGCCACGTTACTAGCGGGAGTCGTTGATACGCAGTATTTT,NA,TRBD2,TRBV29-1,TRBJ2-3
CASRRDNPGTGGLFF,TGTGCCAGTAGACGCGACAACCCGGGCACCGGGGGGCTGTTTTTT,once,NA,TRBV2,TRBJ2-2
CASSQIGTGNTEAFF,TGTGCCAGCAGTCAAATCGGGACAGGGAACACTGAAGCTTTCTTT,NA,TRBD1,TRBV27,TRBJ1-1
CASSQAQGITYEQYF,TGCGCCAGCAGCCAAGCCCAGGGGATTACCTACGAGCAGTACTTC,once,NA,TRBV4-1,TRBJ2-7